Given below is one TCR beta chain in context. It lacks a known antigen. Base qualities were left out, and no much larger clone turns up one base away. This sample is part of a study of blood T cell repertoires in COVID-19 (dated by TCRdb to about 2020). Looking at the study overall: Samples covering the acute and convalescent phases of COVID-19 were provided by collaborators in the United States, Italy and Spain. The material from the prospective study consisted of cDNA or gDNA derived from T cells, B-cell-depleted T cells, or PBMCs. Deeply sampled blood TCRbeta repertoires from subjects exposed to, actively infected with, or recovered from COVID-19 were included in the dataset. The repertoires were released in a freely available public database meant as a resource for research on the immune response to SARS-CoV-2. The samples were drawn from two sources: the first 160 participants of the ongoing ImmuneRACE study, and 1,254 subjects contributed by 6 global collaborators. Sample metadata almost always included a de-identified subject ID, COVID-19 status, age in years and sex. HLA class I and class II types, where available, came from metadata supplied by the sample provider rather than from assay-based typing.

On the study overall, not on this receptor specifically: How much clinical and demographic metadata was included differed by source and by participant, and the metadata was provided uncurated.

V has 1 base trimmed and J has 5 bases trimmed; junction bases matching no gene number 3. The CDR3 contains 14 residues, cysteine and phenylalanine counted. Only the CDR3 part of the read is kept: 42 bases, read in frame from the first base. For CDR1 and CDR2, the germline V gene (reference sequence) lists LGHDT and YNNKEL. Each collaborating institution followed its own protocols to collect whole blood in K2EDTA tubes. For TCRbeta analysis, collaborator samples were shipped as frozen whole blood, as isolated PBMCs, or as DNA extracted from either sample type. The immunoSEQ Assay, a bias-controlled multiplex PCR, was used to amplify TCRbeta CDR3 regions from genomic DNA. As for the authors' bioinformatics: Nucleated cell counts per sample were estimated from amplification of reference gene primers within the assay. To quantify the absolute abundance of each unique TCRbeta CDR3 rearrangement, sequence reads were collapsed and filtered. For each sample, productive Simpson clonality was calculated as the square root of Simpson's diversity index across productive rearrangements. TCRdb limited this immuneACCESS table to in-frame rearrangements with V and J called. A share of clones is missing; checked studies link under half to unresolved V genes, and the rest is unexplained. V and J calls and clone size follow that table, whereas D and trimming were derived from the DNA. The sample table records 200,000 to 250,000 clones; around 92% of these occur just once. The biggest ten clones account for around 1.2% of the sample.

The rearranged chain carries TRBV3-1 (or the pseudogene TRBV3-2) and TRBJ2-5; TRBD1 aligns with 8 central bases. The source is a man aged 30 to 45 with acute or convalescent COVID-19. Sequencing was performed on peripheral blood. The CDR3 region reads CASSQGRTGETQYF. At the DNA level, the sequence is TGTGCCAGCAGCCAAGGGAGGACAGGGGAGACCCAGTACTTC.